Below, 9 T cell receptor beta chains from the same sample are listed, as sequenced in a study of blood T cell repertoires in COVID-19. The repertoire was sequenced with immunoSEQ multiplex PCR; TCRdb's copy has only in-frame clones and lacks some. Among approximately 75,000 clones listed, around 85% were seen once. The sequenced sample consisted of peripheral blood. Receptor source: an elderly man with acute or convalescent COVID-19.

This chain links TRBV19 with TRBJ2-6; no clear D gene. The CDR3 is made up of 16 amino acids. Deletions cut 5 bases from V and 1 base from J, with 12 bases between. CDR1 LNHDA and CDR2 SQIVND come from the germline V gene (reference sequence). The CDR3 is CASSLPGGSGANVLTF. CDR3 bases: TGTGCCAGTAGTCTGCCGGGTGGATCTGGGGCCAACGTCCTGACTTTC.

The chain carries TRBV10-1 and TRBJ2-3; weak D call: TRBD2 (5 bases). CDR3 length: 14 amino acids. Trimming pared 4 bases from V and 5 bases from J, leaving 13 bases between. Germline loops: CDR1 WNHNN, CDR2 SYGVQD (reference sequence). CDR3 loop: CASSVATDRDTQYF. CDR3 DNA sequence: TGCGCCAGCAGTGTAGCGACCGACCGAGATACGCAGTATTTT.

V gene TRBV7-3 combines with J gene TRBJ2-3; possible D gene TRBD1, 6 bases. CDR3 length: 14 amino acids. CDR1 and CDR2 from the germline V gene are SGHTA and FQGTGA. Trimming shortened V by 6 bases and J by 6 bases, and 16 bases separated the two germline ends. The CDR3 reads CASSGGTRADTQYF. The CDR3 nucleotides read TGTGCCAGCAGTGGGGGCACTCGGGCCGATACGCAGTATTTT.

This clone was recorded only once. The rearrangement links TRBV30 to TRBJ1-1; weak D call: TRBD1 (5 bases). The CDR3 covers 10 residues. Germline V gene data show CDR1 as GTSNPN and CDR2 as SVGIG (reference sequence). Trimming stripped 3 bases from V and 7 bases from J, with 6 bases between. CDR3 bases: TGTGCCTGGAGCGACAGTGAAGCTTTCTTT. It codes for CAWSDSEAFF.

The chain is built from TRBV6-5 and TRBJ2-7, with TRBD1 matching over 8 bases. CDR3 size: 16 residues. The V and J ends lost 0 bases and 4 bases, in that order; junction bases with no gene match: 8. CDR1 is MNHEY, CDR2 SVGAGI, per germline. For the CDR3, the DNA is TGTGCCAGCAGTTACTCCCCGGGACAGGCCATTTACGAGCAGTACTTC. Translated: CASSYSPGQAIYEQYF.

The chain combines TRBV6-2 or TRBV6-3 with TRBJ2-7, with TRBD2 matching 10 bases. V shed 5 bases and J 4 bases; nucleotides not matched to a gene: 8. Germline V gene lookup returns CDR1 MNHEY and CDR2 SVGEGT. This CDR3 spans 15 amino acids. CDR3 loop: CASSQHSGRPYEQYF. CDR3 DNA: TGTGCCAGCAGTCAGCATAGCGGGAGGCCATACGAGCAGTACTTC.

The CDR3 reads CASSLARRGTGVRETQYF. CDR3 DNA: TGTGCCAGCAGCTTAGCGAGGAGGGGGACAGGGGTGCGAGAGACCCAGTACTTC. This chain uses TRBV7-2 with TRBJ2-5; 10 bases align to TRBD1. The CDR3 runs to 18 residues. CDR1 SGHTA and CDR2 FQGNSA come from the germline V gene. J was trimmed by 4 bases and V by 0 bases; bases with no gene match: 11.

The sample holds a few counts of this clone. This chain uses TRBV3-1 (or the pseudogene TRBV3-2) with TRBJ2-2, with D possibly matching TRBD2 (6 bases). Germline V gives CDR1 LGHDT, CDR2 YNNKEL (reference sequence). The CDR3 has 15 amino acids. V shed 1 base and J shed 1 base, with 7 bases lying between them. The CDR3 DNA reads TGTGCCAGCAGCCAAGGGGAGGTGAACACCGGGGAGCTGTTTTTT. It codes for CASSQGEVNTGELFF.

The chain is built from TRBV6-5 and TRBJ1-2; D is undetermined. The germline V gene encodes CDR1 MNHEY and CDR2 SVGAGI. The CDR3 spans 15 residues. V gave up 4 bases and J gave up 0 bases, with 12 bases separating them. The CDR3 here is CASSSPRSTNYGYTF. Here the CDR3 DNA reads TGTGCCAGCAGTTCACCCCGGTCCACTAACTATGGCTACACCTTC.